A selection of T cell receptor beta chains follows, all from one sample in a study of control samples from healthy donors and cancer patients. Using immunoSEQ multiplex PCR, the repertoire was profiled, and TCRdb retains in-frame clones only, with some absent. The data show 45,000 to 60,000 clones, roughly 94% seen once. Material: blood. Receptors originate from a man under 40 in good health. The CDR3 runs from the conserved cysteine through the conserved F or W. Each record gives: D gene, J gene, clone size, V gene, CDR3 DNA, CDR3 protein. The D gene is left open where the match is weak. Clone size is not always given. Where it is, it says once, few, many or a class for expanded clones.

TRBD1 | TRBJ2-5 | . | TRBV5-1 | TGCGCCAGCAGCTTGGGGGCCCCGGGACAGGGAGAGACCCAGTACTTC | CASSLGAPGQGETQYF
TRBD1 | TRBJ1-4 | once | TRBV15 | TGTGCCACCAGCAGGGGACAGACGAATGAAAAACTGTTTTTT | CATSRGQTNEKLFF
. | TRBJ2-7 | . | TRBV7-9 | TGTGCCAGCAGCTTTCCCACGGAGGGCGAGCAGTACTTC | CASSFPTEGEQYF
TRBD1 | TRBJ1-2 | . | TRBV23-1 | TGCGCCAGCAGTCAATCGACAGGGGAAACGCACTATGGCTACACCTTC | CASSQSTGETHYGYTF
. | TRBJ1-6 | . | TRBV27 | TGTGCCAGCAGTCCGGACAGAACTCCCTACTATAATTCACCCCTCCACTTT | CASSPDRTPYYNSPLHF
. | TRBJ1-1 | . | TRBV6-5 | TGTGCCAGCTGGGGATTTTTACGGAACACTGAAGCTTTCTTT | CASWGFLRNTEAFF
. | TRBJ2-3 | . | TRBV9 | TGTGCCAGCAGCGTAGGGCCGGGAGTGGGCACAGATACGCAGTATTTT | CASSVGPGVGTDTQYF
. | TRBJ1-5 | . | TRBV2 | TGTGCCAGCTCCGTTTCTCGTCAGCCCCAGCATTTT | CASSVSRQPQHF
. | TRBJ1-3 | . | TRBV6-5 | TGTGCCAGCATCCCTGGAGGGGCGTCTGGAAACACCATATATTTT | CASIPGGASGNTIYF
. | TRBJ1-5 | . | TRBV12-3/TRBV12-4 | TGTGCCAGCAGAGGAGAGGGGGATCAGCCCCAGCATTTT | CASRGEGDQPQHF
. | TRBJ1-1 | . | TRBV7-9 | TGTGCCAGCAGCTATCGGGGGGCGAAGGCTTTCTTT | CASSYRGAKAFF
TRBD2 | TRBJ2-2 | . | TRBV10-3 | TGTGCCATCAGTGAGGTCGGGGGGGACACCGGGGAGCTGTTTTTT | CAISEVGGDTGELFF
. | TRBJ2-7 | . | TRBV11-3 | TGTGCCAGCAGCTTCAGGGTGGGGGGCGAGCAGTACTTC | CASSFRVGGEQYF
TRBD1 | TRBJ2-3 | . | TRBV19 | TGTGCCAGTAGCCCGGGACAGAGGACAGATACGCAGTATTTT | CASSPGQRTDTQYF
. | TRBJ2-7 | . | TRBV19 | TGTGCCAGTAGTCCCGGGGCGGCGTCCTCCTACGAGCAGTACTTC | CASSPGAASSYEQYF
TRBD1 | TRBJ1-1 | . | TRBV4-2 | TGTGCCAGCAGCCCCAGGACAGGGGGAAATACCGATAACGAAGCCTTCTTT | CASSPRTGGNTDNEAFF
. | TRBJ2-7 | . | TRBV19 | TGTGCCAGTAGTCCGGGCCGACCCTACGAGCAGTACTTC | CASSPGRPYEQYF
TRBD2 | TRBJ2-2 | once | TRBV4-2 | TGTGCCAGCAGCCACATCTCCGCGGGGGGAAGCAACGGGGAGCTGTTTTTT | CASSHISAGGSNGELFF
. | TRBJ2-3 | . | TRBV3-1/TRBV3-2 | TGTGCCAGCAGCCAACCCCAGGGGGGAGGCACAGATACGCAGTATTTT | CASSQPQGGGTDTQYF
TRBD2 | TRBJ2-3 | . | TRBV19 | TGTGCCAGTAGCAGGGGTCTAGCGGGCGGCACAGATACGCAGTATTTT | CASSRGLAGGTDTQYF
TRBD1 | TRBJ1-6 | . | TRBV3-1/TRBV3-2 | TGTGCCAGCAGCTCATCCGGGACAGCTAATTCACCCCTCCACTTT | CASSSSGTANSPLHF
. | TRBJ2-3 | . | TRBV18 | TGTGCCAGCTCACCACCGGGGGTTTTCGCTAGCACAGATACGCAGTATTTT | CASSPPGVFASTDTQYF
TRBD1 | TRBJ2-2 | . | TRBV6-6 | TGTGCCAGCAAAGACAGGGGCCGCGACTGGACCGGGGAGCTGTTTTTT | CASKDRGRDWTGELFF
. | TRBJ1-1 | . | TRBV7-8 | TGTGCCAGCAGCGGGCGACAGGAATCAGCTTTCTTT | CASSGRQESAFF
TRBD1 | TRBJ2-4 | . | TRBV15 | TGTGCCACCAGCAGCTACCGGGACAGGGCATTTTACATTCAGTACTTC | CATSSYRDRAFYIQYF
TRBD1 | TRBJ1-1 | once | TRBV7-9 | TGTGCCAGCAGCCACCTAACCGGAGGGGGCGAGACTGAAGCTTTCTTT | CASSHLTGGGETEAFF
. | TRBJ2-3 | . | TRBV7-9 | TGTGCCAGCAGCCCAAGGACGGGGAGCACAGATACGCAGTATTTT | CASSPRTGSTDTQYF
TRBD1 | TRBJ2-6 | . | TRBV19 | TGTGCCAGTAGCCGGGACAGGCCCAACTCTGGGGCCAACGTCCTGACTTTC | CASSRDRPNSGANVLTF
TRBD1 | TRBJ1-1 | . | TRBV6-5 | TGTGCCAGCAGTATAACAGGGGGCACTGAAGCTTTCTTT | CASSITGGTEAFF
. | TRBJ2-7 | . | TRBV5-4 | TGTGCCAGCAGCGGATCAGGTTACGAGCAGTACTTC | CASSGSGYEQYF
TRBD2 | TRBJ2-7 | . | TRBV5-1 | TGCGCCAGCACCCGATCTCCCCGGGAGGGCCCCCACGAGCAGTACTTC | CASTRSPREGPHEQYF
. | TRBJ1-3 | . | TRBV6-5 | TGTGCCAGCAGTTACTCGACACTAAACACCATATATTTT | CASSYSTLNTIYF
TRBD1 | TRBJ1-1 | . | TRBV30 | TGTGCCTGGAGTGACATCGGGACAGCCTCTCCAGAAGCTTTCTTT | CAWSDIGTASPEAFF
. | TRBJ1-2 | . | TRBV9 | TGTGCCAGCAGCGTAGAGGAGCGGTATGGCTACACCTTC | CASSVEERYGYTF
. | TRBJ1-1 | . | TRBV16 | TGTGCCAGCAGCCAATCTGAGGGTGTGAACACTGAAGCTTTCTTT | CASSQSEGVNTEAFF
. | TRBJ2-7 | . | TRBV5-1 | TGCGCCAGCAGCTTTGGGGACGAGCAGTACTTC | CASSFGDEQYF
. | TRBJ1-4 | . | TRBV4-1 | TGCGCCAGCAGCCGGATATTTGAAAAACTGTTTTTT | CASSRIFEKLFF